This T cell receptor beta chain was profiled in a study of identical twins (TCRdb year 2016). Regarding the research as a whole: The study deep-sequenced TCR alpha and beta repertoires from monozygotic twins, unrelated adults of various ages and cord blood to test whether fetal clonotypes persist. To rule out contamination, replicate twin experiments were performed at different times with different library preparation protocols.

This clonotype was recorded at least ten times. Its antigen remains unidentified. No base-level quality is on record; no much larger clone is a single base apart. Study-wide conclusions, independent of this receptor: In monozygotic twins, recombination models systematically underestimated out-of-frame TCR alpha sharing, but the models matched the sharing seen between unrelated individuals. Because the same donors could not be followed over many years, the conclusions depended on cross-sectional statistical analysis. Zero-insertion analyses could be partly confounded by invariant T cells such as MAIT and iNKT, though diverse VJ usage argued against such confounding for most clonotypes. Compared with coincidental sharing between unrelated individuals, out-of-frame TCR alpha sequences shared between twins showed an excess of sequences with low generation probability. Abundant cord blood beta clonotypes had fewer insertions, young adult naive repertoires showed a similar but weaker trend, and memory repertoires showed no such trend. A weaker excess of twin sharing was found in beta out-of-frame sequences because the signal-to-noise ratio was lowered by fewer shared sequences.

All donors were healthy Caucasians. Three unrelated non-twin adults were also sequenced: a male aged 18 to 30, a male aged 50 to 60 and a female aged 50 to 60. Miltenyi CD45RO+ enrichment and human naive T-cell isolation kits were used to isolate memory (CD45RO+) and naive T cells from PBMC. Trimming removed 6 bases from V and 3 bases from J; the gene matches leave 1 base unexplained. From the cysteine up to the phenylalanine, the CDR3 has a length of 12 residues. Of the read, only the CDR3 DNA is kept; its 36 bases are in frame from base 1. The germline V gene provides CDR1 KGHDR and CDR2 SFDVKD. The library came from 5' RACE. Sequencing instrument: Illumina HiSeq 2000. A universal primer binding site was added through template switching, and the final cDNA carried a unique molecular identifier so that TCR cDNA molecules could be counted accurately. Specific primers in the conserved constant-segment region were used to synthesize first-strand cDNA for TCR alpha and beta chains. Each cDNA library was double barcoded, with a SMART-Mk sample barcode plus Illumina barcodes, to control for contamination. Two successive PCR steps introduced TruSeq adapter sequences along with Illumina sample barcodes. The TCR alpha and beta cDNA libraries were sequenced on the Illumina HiSeq platform using custom primers. Per the authors' processing: Unique molecular identifiers were extracted from raw reads with MiGEC, and CDR3 positions were determined with MiXCR. For each individual, recombination models were inferred using an EM algorithm with the repgenHMM and IGoR tools. The tcR package in R was used for shared clonotype analysis, with sharing normalized by the product of cloneset sizes. Out-of-frame nonproductive sequences were analyzed to study raw recombination free of thymic and clonal selection effects. The public reads were reprocessed in TCRdb via fastp at Q25 and MiXCR, keeping in-frame beta chains. One record per CDR3 amino acid sequence lists the most common genes and DNA. The V and J calls were not made by the authors but by TCRdb's processing. This sample has about 700,000 distinct CDR3 sequences in its table, and around 6.1% of those were observed once. The ten largest clones represent 1.5% to 2% of the sample.

The source of this sequence is a young man in good health. The sequenced sample was naive T cells sorted from blood. The sample's cell subset or site label, in plain terms: cells isolated with a human naive T-cell isolation kit. The chain is made from TRBV24-1 and TRBJ2-7; 7 junctional bases match TRBD1. The CDR3: CATSPGGYEQYF. At the DNA level, the sequence is TGTGCCACCAGTCCAGGGGGCTACGAGCAGTACTTC.